This TCR beta chain originates from a study of blood T cell repertoires in COVID-19. Study at large: The analysed material was cDNA or gDNA that came from T cells, B-cell-depleted T cells, or PBMCs.

Repertoires were generated with immunoSEQ multiplex PCR, while TCRdb's copy carries only in-frame clones and drops some. The sample carries 250,000 to 350,000 clones, almost 90% recorded once. There are 16 residues in the CDR3. CDR1 LNHDA and CDR2 SQIVND come from the germline V gene (reference sequence). With 5 bases clipped from V and 3 bases from J, the junction kept 9 bases outside the gene matches. The clonotype originates from a woman aged 30 to 39 with COVID-19, enrolled during active disease. Specimen: peripheral blood. The chain carries TRBV19 and TRBJ1-4, with TRBD1 matching over 7 bases. CDR3 DNA: TGTGCCAGTAGTCCGGGGCGGGGACAGTCTAATGAAAAACTGTTTTTT. The encoded protein is CASSPGRGQSNEKLFF. Full variable domain (rest looked up from reference TRBV19 and TRBJ1-4): DGGITQSPKYLFRKEGQNVTLSCEQNLNHDAMYWYRQDPGQGLRLIYYSQIVNDFQKGDIAEGYSVSREKKESFPLTVTSAQKNPTAFYLCASSPGRGQSNEKLFFGSGTQLSVL.